Each of the 16 T cell receptor beta chains below was sequenced from the same sample in a study of beta chain features in type 1 diabetes. Findings and limits, study-wide: TCRB CDR3 length was moderately but significantly reduced in all four CD4+ subsets of Type 1 diabetes patients.

These receptors are not linked to any known antigen. Isolated RNA was reverse transcribed in full, so expressed TCRB transcripts were sequenced. TCRdb keeps only in-frame clones here, not all; method: immunoSEQ multiplex PCR. The sample has hundreds of thousands of clones; around 15% are singletons. The source material was naive CD4+ T cells from blood. These receptors originate from a man aged 18 to 29 with type 1 diabetes.

This clone has more than one count but fewer than ten. V and J are TRBV29-1 and TRBJ2-5, with D perhaps being TRBD1 or TRBD2 (5 bases each). The CDR3 spans 13 residues. Per germline, CDR1 SQVTM and CDR2 ANQGSEA. Deletions cut 7 bases from V and 3 bases from J, with 15 bases between. The DNA of the CDR3 is TGCAGCGCCCGACCGGGACCAGAAGAGACCCAGTACTTC. Translating gives CSARPGPEETQYF.

This clone has just one count. The chain uses TRBV7-9 and TRBJ2-1; 9 positions match TRBD1. Unmatched junction bases numbered 10, after V lost 2 bases and J lost 8 bases. From germline, CDR1 is SEHNR and CDR2 FQNEAQ (reference sequence). The CDR3 extends over 16 amino acids. CDR3 protein: CASSLRDRDSSDEQFF. CDR3 nucleotides: TGTGCCAGCAGCTTAAGGGACAGGGATTCGAGCGATGAGCAGTTCTTC.

This clone was observed a few times. The V and J genes are TRBV7-9 and TRBJ2-7; tentatively, D is TRBD1 or TRBD2 (8 bases each). This CDR3 is built from 15 residues. Trimming pared 4 bases from V and 2 bases from J, leaving 15 bases between. Per the germline V gene, CDR1 is SEHNR and CDR2 is FQNEAQ (reference sequence). In DNA form, the CDR3 reads TGTGCCAGCAGCTCAGGGGGCGGGAGGACCTACGAGCAGTACTTC. This gives the protein CASSSGGGRTYEQYF.

The chain couples TRBV10-3 to TRBJ2-3; D not resolved. Trimming pared 11 bases from V and 0 bases from J, leaving 12 bases between. Germline V gene data show CDR1 as ENHRY and CDR2 as SYGVKD. The CDR3 is 13 amino acids. This CDR3 is CAPPAYSTDTQYF. The CDR3 DNA follows: TGTGCCCCCCCGGCCTACAGCACAGATACGCAGTATTTT.

J is TRBJ2-5 and V is TRBV4-1, with D maybe TRBD2 (6 bases). The length of the CDR3 is 14 residues. V was pared by 0 bases and J by 9 bases, with 14 bases between. Germline CDR1 reads MGHRA; CDR2 reads YSYEKL. CDR3 in amino acids: CASSQERSGVAQYF. The CDR3 nucleotides read TGCGCCAGCAGCCAAGAAAGGTCGGGGGTGGCCCAGTACTTC.

The chain joins TRBV5-6 to TRBJ2-1; 8 bases are a match to TRBD1. J gave up 3 bases and V 5 bases, and 7 bases lay outside the gene matches. Germline V lookup: CDR1 SGHDT, CDR2 YYEEEE. The CDR3 is 15 amino acids. CDR3 amino acids: CASRPQGAGYNEQFF. The CDR3 DNA is TGTGCCAGCAGGCCTCAGGGGGCTGGCTACAATGAGCAGTTCTTC.

CDR3 sequence reads: CASSLTGVEYNEQFF. CDR3 in DNA: TGCGCCAGCAGCCTCACTGGGGTGGAATACAATGAGCAGTTCTTC. The chain is built from TRBV5-1 and TRBJ2-1; D is undetermined. Trimming took off 4 bases at V and 4 bases at J, with 15 bases between the two ends. The CDR3 is 15 amino acids. Germline CDR1 reads SGHRS; CDR2 reads YFSETQ.

This clone occurred a few times. The rearrangement links TRBV9 to TRBJ2-2; 7 bases agree with TRBD1. J was trimmed by 1 base and V by 4 bases; bases with no gene match: 4. Germline V gene sequence: CDR1 SGDLS, CDR2 YYNGEE. This CDR3 has 15 amino acids. CDR3 nucleotide sequence: TGTGCCAGCAGCCCTCAGGGGGAGAACACCGGGGAGCTGTTTTTT. This translates into CASSPQGENTGELFF.

This clone has a handful of counts. The chain combines TRBV30 with TRBJ2-7, with TRBD2 identical over 12 bases. There are 15 residues in the CDR3. Per the germline V gene, CDR1 is GTSNPN and CDR2 is SVGIG (reference sequence). V was pared by 3 bases and J by 2 bases, with 5 bases of the junction left unmatched. CDR3 in amino acids: CAWRVGLAGAYEQYF. Here the CDR3 DNA reads TGTGCCTGGAGGGTGGGACTAGCGGGCGCCTACGAGCAGTACTTC.

For the CDR3, the DNA is TGTGCCAGCAGTTCACCGACAGGGGGTTCCCTTTACGAGCAGTACTTC. Protein: CASSSPTGGSLYEQYF. The rearrangement joins TRBV28 to TRBJ2-7; 9 bases are shared with TRBD1. Germline loops: CDR1 MDHEN, CDR2 SYDVKM. V shed 4 bases, J shed 4 bases, and the junction held 11 bases outside the gene matches. The CDR3 covers 16 residues.

This clone has a handful of counts. This chain joins TRBV9 and TRBJ2-6; 9 nucleotides align to TRBD1. From germline, CDR1 is SGDLS and CDR2 YYNGEE. V gave up 1 base and J gave up 0 bases; unmatched junction bases: 11. The CDR3 totals 20 residues. CDR3 coding DNA: TGTGCCAGCAGCGTAAGAGGTGGGGACAGGGATCCCTCTGGGGCCAACGTCCTGACTTTC. This gives the protein CASSVRGGDRDPSGANVLTF.

This clone has a handful of counts. CDR3 DNA sequence: TGTGCCAGCAGCTTTCGACAGGGGAGTGAAAAACTGTTTTTT. This sequence encodes CASSFRQGSEKLFF. The chain couples TRBV7-2 to TRBJ1-4; the match to TRBD1 covers 8 bases. Per the germline V gene, CDR1 is SGHTA and CDR2 is FQGNSA. V was pared by 3 bases and J by 7 bases, with 4 bases of the junction left unmatched. The CDR3 runs 14 residues.

V usage is TRBV4-3 and J usage is TRBJ1-1, with D perhaps matching TRBD1 (6 bases). CDR1 LGHNA and CDR2 YSLEER come from the germline V gene. The V gene lost 0 bases and the J gene lost 0 bases, with 11 bases spanning the gap. The CDR3 extends over 16 amino acids. The CDR3 region is CASSQEGTLLNTEAFF. CDR3 bases: TGCGCCAGCAGCCAAGAGGGGACACTATTGAACACTGAAGCTTTCTTT.

This clone was detected a few times. Additional DNA sequences in this sample encode the identical CDR3. The chain is built from TRBV7-9 and TRBJ2-7; D perhaps matches TRBD1 (6 bases). Trimming cost V 5 bases and J 2 bases, with 10 bases left between them. This CDR3 is built from 13 residues. Germline values: CDR1 SEHNR, CDR2 FQNEAQ (reference sequence). CDR3 bases: TGTGCCAGCAGCCCCGGGACACCCTACGAGCAGTACTTC. It translates to CASSPGTPYEQYF. Based on the CDR3 plus reference TRBV7-9 and TRBJ2-7, the full variable domain is DTGVSQNPRHKITKRGQNVTFRCDPISEHNRLYWYRQTLGQGPEFLTYFQNEAQLEKSRLLSDRFSAERPKGSFSTLEIQRTEQGDSAMYLCASSPGTPYEQYFGPGTRLTVT.

The chain combines TRBV7-2 with TRBJ2-4; D is unresolved. Germline V gene sequence: CDR1 SGHTA, CDR2 FQGNSA. V lost 2 bases and J 0 bases, leaving 8 bases between the germline ends. CDR3 length: 15 residues. The CDR3 region is CASSLFTEAKNIQYF. As DNA, the CDR3 is TGTGCCAGCAGCTTATTTACGGAAGCCAAAAACATTCAGTACTTC.

The rearrangement joins TRBV6-5 to TRBJ2-7; 8 positions match TRBD1. The CDR3 extends over 15 amino acids. Germline lookup yields CDR1 MNHEY and CDR2 SVGAGI. V dropped 5 bases and J dropped 6; count of bases not matched to a gene: 12. The CDR3 DNA reads as TGTGCCAGCAGTCGCGGTTCGACAGGGGCCCTCGAGCAGTACTTC. This gives the protein CASSRGSTGALEQYF.